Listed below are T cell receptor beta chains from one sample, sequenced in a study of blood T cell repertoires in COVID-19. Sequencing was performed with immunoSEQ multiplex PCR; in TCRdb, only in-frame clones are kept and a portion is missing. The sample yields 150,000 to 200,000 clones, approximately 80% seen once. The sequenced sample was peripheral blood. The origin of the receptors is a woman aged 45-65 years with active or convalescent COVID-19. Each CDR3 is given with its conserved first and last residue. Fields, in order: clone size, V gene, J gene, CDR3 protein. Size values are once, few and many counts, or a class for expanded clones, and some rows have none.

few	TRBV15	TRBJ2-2	CATSRDPLRDRPTGELFF
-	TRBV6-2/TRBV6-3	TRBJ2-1	CASSYGTSGGYNEQFF
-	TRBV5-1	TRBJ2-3	CASSLIGSPGDTQYF
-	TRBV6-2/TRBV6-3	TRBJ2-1	CASGPRGGFYNEQFF
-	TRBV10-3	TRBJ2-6	CAISEGVAGDYLTGANVLTF
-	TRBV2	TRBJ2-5	CASSERSGGEETQYF
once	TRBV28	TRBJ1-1	CASRSGGDEAFF
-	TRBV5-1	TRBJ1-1	CASSLTGGNTEAFF
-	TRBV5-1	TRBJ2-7	CASSFGDRGLSEQYF
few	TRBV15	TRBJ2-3	CATSTQGARADTQYF
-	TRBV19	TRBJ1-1	CASSIGFSRGINTEAFF
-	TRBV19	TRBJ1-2	CASSVQGGAYGYTF
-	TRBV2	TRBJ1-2	CASSLTPSGGYTF
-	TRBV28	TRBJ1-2	CASSLQTYGYTF
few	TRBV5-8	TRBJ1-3	CASSLVTGTGGHSGNTIYF
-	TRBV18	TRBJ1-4	CASSPGGTAEKLFF
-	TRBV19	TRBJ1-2	CASSSTDTSGRGYTF
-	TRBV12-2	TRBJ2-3	CASRLSRATGTSTDTQYF
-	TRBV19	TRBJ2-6	CASTTGAGANVLTF
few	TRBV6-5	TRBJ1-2	CASRIDKDYGYTF
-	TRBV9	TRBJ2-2	CASSETSGAFTGELFF
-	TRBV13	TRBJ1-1	CASSLRDRHTEAFF
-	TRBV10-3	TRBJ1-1	CAISGGPPNTEAFF
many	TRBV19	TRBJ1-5	CASSRGQGAKQPQHF
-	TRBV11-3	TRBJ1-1	CASSLGGGFATEAFF
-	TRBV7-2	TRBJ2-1	CASSLVLAGGVGLYNEQFF
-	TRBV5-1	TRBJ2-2	CASSLSVTGELFF
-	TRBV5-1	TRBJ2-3	CASSSHVGTTDTQYF
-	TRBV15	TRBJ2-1	CATIDLSGSYNEQFF
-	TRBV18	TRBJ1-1	CASSPVARNTEAFF
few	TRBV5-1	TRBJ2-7	CASSLGTGEVYEQYF
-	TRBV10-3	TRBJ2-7	CAISDGQDYEQYF
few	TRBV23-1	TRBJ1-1	CASSCQGAGEAFF
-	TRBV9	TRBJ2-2	CASSPTQTGELFF
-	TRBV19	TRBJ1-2	CASSIDPEGTGGGYTF
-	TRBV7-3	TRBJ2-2	CASSLGLAGATGELFF
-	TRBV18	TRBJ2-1	CASSRGGRNEQFF